Below are 4 T cell receptor beta chains sequenced from a single sample in a study of cytomegalovirus exposure and HLA in healthy donors. Researchers ran the PCR with 60 Vbeta and 13 Jbeta primers. Generated by immunoSEQ multiplex PCR, the TCRdb table keeps only in-frame clones and is missing some. The sample contains about 150,000 clones, 70% to 80% of which appear only once. Sequencing was done on a sample of PBMCs. The receptor source for this set is a woman aged 55-69 years in good health and CMV-seropositive.

The V call is TRBV28, the J call TRBJ2-5, with 8 bases fitting TRBD2. The trim removed 6 bases at V and 5 bases at J, leaving 5 bases unmatched. The CDR3 extends over 13 amino acids. Germline-derived CDR1 and CDR2 are MDHEN and SYDVKM. This chain's CDR3 is CASRLGGAETQYF. CDR3 sequence (DNA): TGTGCCAGCAGGCTCGGGGGGGCGGAGACCCAGTACTTC. Full variable domain (rest looked up from reference TRBV28 and TRBJ2-5): DVKVTQSSRYLVKRTGEKVFLECVQDMDHENMFWYRQDPGLGLRLIYFSYDVKMKEKGDIPEGYSVSREKKERFSLILESASTNQTSMYLCASRLGGAETQYFGPGTRLLVL.

The chain combines TRBV27 with TRBJ2-7, with 10 positions matching TRBD2. Per germline, CDR1 MNHEY and CDR2 SMNVEV (reference sequence). Trimming removed 10 bases from V and 6 bases from J; junction bases left unmatched: 12. The CDR3 has 14 residues. CDR3 amino acids: CATKREGLPSEQYF. CDR3 sequence (DNA): TGTGCCACCAAGCGGGAGGGCCTGCCGAGCGAGCAGTACTTC.

This clone was picked up a small number of times. The genes are TRBV6-1 and TRBJ2-7; 7 positions match TRBD1. Germline V gene data show CDR1 as MNHNS and CDR2 as SASEGT. This CDR3 contains 14 residues. After removal of 4 bases from V and 3 bases from J, the junction contained 6 bases not matched to a gene. CDR3 sequence: CASSGTGPLYEQYF. The CDR3 DNA is TGTGCCAGCAGTGGGACAGGCCCCCTCTACGAGCAGTACTTC.

As for this clone: The sample holds other DNA sequences that translate to the same CDR3. The genes are TRBV6-6 and TRBJ1-4, with a tentative D call TRBD1 (6 bases). Deletions cut 5 bases from V and 1 base from J, with 8 bases between. Germline V CDR1 and CDR2: MNHNY, SVGAGI (reference sequence). This CDR3 has 14 amino acids. The CDR3 sequence: CASSPRGTNEKLFF. The CDR3 bases are TGTGCCAGCAGTCCCAGGGGAACTAATGAAAAACTGTTTTTT.